A single sample is the source of the 26 T cell receptor beta chains below, sequenced in a study of neurological immune-mediated disorders. From the 5' RACE reads, TCRdb called clonotypes with MiXCR, one entry per CDR3 protein. The repertoire holds roughly 89,000 distinct CDR3 sequences, 2.5% to 3% seen once, with 0.9% to 1.4% in the top ten. Sequencing input: PBMCs. The receptors stem from a woman aged 25 to 39 with multiple sclerosis.

This clonotype was seen repeatedly, ten times or more. The chain joins TRBV20-1 to TRBJ2-3; 13 bases map to TRBD2. CDR3 length equals 14 residues. The germline gives CDR1 DFQATT, CDR2 SNEGSKA (reference sequence). With 5 bases clipped from V and 7 bases from J, the junction kept 6 bases outside the gene matches. The CDR3 protein is CSALLAGGPYTQYF. The CDR3 DNA is TGCAGTGCTCTACTAGCGGGAGGGCCGTATACGCAGTATTTT.

This clonotype has at least ten counts. The J gene is TRBJ1-2, the V gene TRBV9, with 9 positions matching TRBD1. Germline CDR1 SGDLS, CDR2 YYNGEE. The CDR3 extends over 15 amino acids. With 3 bases clipped from V and 5 bases from J, the junction kept 8 bases outside the gene matches. This CDR3 reads CASSDLGTGTYGYTF. As DNA, the CDR3 is TGTGCCAGCAGCGATTTGGGGACAGGGACTTATGGCTACACCTTC.

This clonotype has at least ten counts. The rearrangement joins TRBV6-5 to TRBJ2-2, with TRBD1 matching over 11 bases. With 2 bases clipped from V and 6 bases from J, the junction kept 8 bases outside the gene matches. The germline CDR1 and CDR2 sequences are MNHEY and SVGAGI. The CDR3 consists of 17 residues. CDR3: CASSYHTGQGAAGELFF. The CDR3 DNA follows: TGTGCCAGCAGTTACCACACAGGACAGGGGGCGGCCGGGGAGCTGTTTTTT.

This clonotype was counted ten times or more. This sequence joins TRBV29-1 and TRBJ2-7, with 7 bases lining up with TRBD1. This CDR3 has 15 amino acids. J lost 0 bases, V lost 1 base, and 6 bases had no gene match. From germline, CDR1 is SQVTM and CDR2 ANQGSEA. CDR3 residues: CSVEGQGPNSYEQYF. For the CDR3, the DNA is TGCAGCGTTGAAGGACAGGGCCCCAACTCCTACGAGCAGTACTTC.

This clonotype was counted ten times or more. This chain connects TRBV25-1 to TRBJ1-1; the D is unclear. The CDR3 runs to 14 residues. Per the germline V gene, CDR1 is MGHDK and CDR2 is SYGVNS. The V and J ends lost 6 bases and 0 bases respectively, with 11 bases between them. DNA of the CDR3: TGTGCCAGCAGCCGTAAACAAATGAACACTGAAGCTTTCTTT. It is translated as CASSRKQMNTEAFF.

Many counts were recorded for this clonotype. The rearrangement links TRBV2 to TRBJ2-2; 13 bases are shared with TRBD2. The germline V gene has CDR1 SNHLY and CDR2 FYNNEI. The CDR3 contains 16 residues. V lost 8 bases and J lost 5; bases outside the gene matches: 8. CDR3 sequence reads: CASSGLAGAGTGELFF. The DNA for the CDR3 is TGTGCCAGCTCCGGACTAGCGGGAGCTGGTACCGGGGAGCTGTTTTTT.

Many counts were recorded for this clonotype. This chain uses TRBV7-2 with TRBJ2-1; no reliable D call. V lost 5 bases and J 9 bases, leaving 8 bases between the germline ends. The CDR3 totals 11 residues. Germline V lookup: CDR1 SGHTA, CDR2 FQGNSA. CDR3 amino acids: CASSTVTEQFF. The CDR3 DNA is TGTGCCAGCAGCACAGTTACTGAGCAGTTCTTC. Together with reference TRBV7-2 and TRBJ2-1, the CDR3 gives the full variable domain: GAGVSQSPSNKVTEKGKDVELRCDPISGHTALYWYRQSLGQGLEFLIYFQGNSAPDKSGLPSDRFSAERTGGSVSTLTIQRTQQEDSAVYLCASSTVTEQFFGPGTRLTVL.

In its sample, this clonotype was seen many times. The V and J genes are TRBV28 and TRBJ2-3, with unresolved D. This CDR3 is 15 amino acids long. The germline V and J ends were trimmed by 2 bases and 2 bases, with 11 bases remaining between them. The germline V gene encodes CDR1 MDHEN and CDR2 SYDVKM. The CDR3 spells CASSLINPITDTQYF. For the CDR3, the DNA is TGTGCCAGCAGTTTAATTAACCCCATCACAGATACGCAGTATTTT. The full variable domain, rest sourced from reference TRBV28 and TRBJ2-3, is DVKVTQSSRYLVKRTGEKVFLECVQDMDHENMFWYRQDPGLGLRLIYFSYDVKMKEKGDIPEGYSVSREKKERFSLILESASTNQTSMYLCASSLINPITDTQYFGPGTRLTVL.

For this clonotype: The junction does not match germline at one end; this may be a read error. This chain joins TRBV5-1 and TRBJ2-1, with D unresolved. Per the germline V gene, CDR1 is SGHRS and CDR2 is YFSETQ. The CDR3 totals 12 residues. The CDR3 DNA reads as TGCGACAGCAGCAAAGACTACAATGAGCAGTTCTTC. This codes for CDSSKDYNEQFF.

There are many counts of this clonotype. DNA of the CDR3: TGTGCCAGCAGTGAACGCCGGACTGAAGCTTTCTTT. It encodes CASSERRTEAFF. The chain has TRBV6-1 and TRBJ1-1; D remains unclear. The germline CDR1 and CDR2 sequences are MNHNS and SASEGT. CDR3 length: 12 amino acids. V was shortened by 2 bases and J by 5 bases, with 6 bases between the two germline ends.

This clonotype was observed at least ten times. The genes are TRBV9 and TRBJ1-2, with TRBD1 identical over 7 bases. J gave up 7 bases and V 3 bases, and 3 bases lay outside the gene matches. The CDR3 is 12 amino acids. Germline V gene sequence: CDR1 SGDLS, CDR2 YYNGEE. The DNA for the CDR3 is TGTGCCAGCAGCGGAAACAGGGGTGGCTACACCTTC. The encoded protein is CASSGNRGGYTF.

This clonotype has a count of ten or more. The CDR3 nucleotides read TGCGCCAGCAGCTTGGAAGGGAATGGCTACACCTTC. Amino acid sequence: CASSLEGNGYTF. The V call is TRBV5-1, the J call TRBJ1-2; D call uncertain. Per the germline V gene, CDR1 is SGHRS and CDR2 is YFSETQ. This CDR3 region has 12 residues. Trimming removed 0 bases from V and 6 bases from J, with 6 bases in between.

The table lists this clonotype with many counts. The chain employs TRBV11-2 and TRBJ2-7; TRBD2 aligns across 8 bases. CDR3 size: 14 residues. The J segment lost 2 bases and the V segment lost 0 bases, leaving 0 bases of the junction unmatched. Germline lookup yields CDR1 SGHAT and CDR2 FQNNGV. The CDR3 here is CASSLEAGAYEQYF. Here the CDR3 DNA reads TGTGCCAGCAGCTTAGAAGCGGGGGCCTACGAGCAGTACTTC.

Comment on this clonotype: A much larger clone sits a single nucleotide away, making a read error possible. The J gene is TRBJ2-5, the V gene TRBV29-1; D may correspond to TRBD1 or TRBD2 (6 bases each). In germline, CDR1 is SQVTM, CDR2 ANQGSEA. CDR3 length equals 13 residues. The DNA for the CDR3 is TGCAGCGTTGATACCAGGGGAGGAGAGAACCAGTACTTC. It encodes CSVDTRGGENQYF.

There are many counts of this clonotype. This chain joins TRBV6-5 and TRBJ1-3, with 11 nucleotides matching TRBD1. Trimming took 3 bases from V and 1 from J; bases not matched to a gene: 11. CDR3 length: 19 amino acids. Germline V gene sequence: CDR1 MNHEY, CDR2 SVGAGI. Written as DNA, the CDR3 is TGTGCCAGCAGTTATTGGGGGTCCGGGACAGGGGGTTCTGGAAACACCATATATTTT. Amino acid sequence: CASSYWGSGTGGSGNTIYF.

This clonotype was seen at least ten times. The rearrangement joins TRBV18 to TRBJ2-3; D is ambiguous. Trimming removed 3 bases at V and 3 bases at J, with 7 bases between. Germline V gene data show CDR1 as KGHSH and CDR2 as LQKENI. The CDR3 covers 13 residues. Here the CDR3 reads CASSPILTDTQYF. The CDR3 bases are TGTGCCAGCTCACCTATTTTGACAGATACGCAGTATTTT.

This clonotype was seen ten or more times. The chain couples TRBV5-6 to TRBJ2-1; D is unclear. CDR3 length: 14 amino acids. The V gene lost 0 bases and the J gene lost 4 bases, with 8 bases spanning the gap. Germline CDR1 is SGHDT and CDR2 is YYEEEE. CDR3 residues: CASSLAASYNEQFF. The CDR3 DNA reads as TGTGCCAGCAGCTTGGCCGCCAGTTACAATGAGCAGTTCTTC.

This clonotype was observed many times. V is TRBV28 and J is TRBJ2-7; 7 positions agree with TRBD1. Germline lookup yields CDR1 MDHEN and CDR2 SYDVKM. The CDR3 length is 15 residues. The V gene end was trimmed by 7 bases and the J gene end by 4 bases; junction bases not matched to a gene: 13. Here the CDR3 reads CASNLQGFSAYEQYF. For the CDR3, the DNA is TGTGCCAGCAACCTACAGGGGTTTAGTGCTTACGAGCAGTACTTC. Full variable domain (rest looked up from reference TRBV28 and TRBJ2-7): DVKVTQSSRYLVKRTGEKVFLECVQDMDHENMFWYRQDPGLGLRLIYFSYDVKMKEKGDIPEGYSVSREKKERFSLILESASTNQTSMYLCASNLQGFSAYEQYFGPGTRLTVT.

This clonotype was recorded at least ten times. J is TRBJ1-5 and V is TRBV20-1, with 8 bases matching TRBD1. Germline assignment: CDR1 DFQATT and CDR2 SNEGSKA (reference sequence). J gave up 6 bases and V 6 bases, and 7 bases lay outside the gene matches. CDR3 length: 13 residues. CDR3 residues: CSAGAGGLQPQHF. The CDR3 DNA sequence: TGCAGTGCAGGGGCAGGGGGCCTTCAGCCCCAGCATTTT.

The table lists this clonotype with many counts. CDR3 protein: CSAPMVGTDTQYF. The CDR3 DNA sequence: TGCAGTGCCCCGATGGTCGGCACAGATACGCAGTATTTT. The chain has TRBV20-1 and TRBJ2-3; the D is unclear. This CDR3 region has 13 residues. V was clipped by 6 bases and J by 1 base, with 11 bases between them. Germline V gene lookup returns CDR1 DFQATT and CDR2 SNEGSKA (reference sequence).

This clonotype was seen repeatedly, ten times or more. The chain links TRBV7-8 to TRBJ1-2; no clear D gene. V lost 5 bases, J lost 3 bases, and 7 bases lay in between. This CDR3 is 12 amino acids long. Germline-derived CDR1 and CDR2 are SGHVS and FQNEAQ. CDR3 loop: CASSRRDYGYTF. Here the CDR3 DNA reads TGTGCCAGCAGCCGACGGGACTATGGCTACACCTTC.

There are many counts of this clonotype. The rearrangement links TRBV20-1 to TRBJ2-5, with D perhaps matching TRBD2 (6 bases). The CDR3 runs 16 residues. Trimming took off 5 bases at V and 5 bases at J, with 24 bases between the two ends. CDR1 DFQATT and CDR2 SNEGSKA come from the germline V gene (reference sequence). The CDR3 protein is CSAPRGPTRRGETQYF. The CDR3 DNA reads as TGCAGTGCTCCCCGAGGCCCGACGCGACGGGGGGAGACCCAGTACTTC.

The sample holds many counts of this clonotype. This chain connects TRBV6-1 to TRBJ2-1; maybe TRBD1 (6 bases). From germline, CDR1 is MNHNS and CDR2 SASEGT. The CDR3 spans 14 residues. Trimming cost V 3 bases and J 7 bases, with 13 bases left between them. CDR3 in amino acids: CASSEGAGGNEQFF. In DNA form, the CDR3 reads TGTGCCAGCAGTGAGGGGGCCGGTGGGAATGAGCAGTTCTTC.

This clonotype has ten or more counts. The chain combines TRBV20-1 with TRBJ2-3; TRBD2 aligns across 10 bases. Trimming took 5 bases from V and 2 from J; bases not matched to a gene: 4. The CDR3 loop spans 14 amino acids. Germline lookup yields CDR1 DFQATT and CDR2 SNEGSKA (reference sequence). This CDR3 is CSAGLAGVTDTQYF. The CDR3 region has the DNA TGCAGTGCTGGGCTAGCGGGGGTCACAGATACGCAGTATTTT.

The sample holds many counts of this clonotype. The chain couples TRBV5-1 to TRBJ2-1, with D hard to call. V was pared by 5 bases and J by 0 bases, with 12 bases between. The CDR3 sequence is 15 residues long. The germline gives CDR1 SGHRS, CDR2 YFSETQ. The DNA of the CDR3 is TGCGCCAGCAGATATGACGGAGACTCCTACAATGAGCAGTTCTTC. This translates into CASRYDGDSYNEQFF.

This clonotype was counted at least ten times. The J gene is TRBJ2-7, the V gene TRBV7-2, with D perhaps TRBD2 (5 bases). CDR3 length equals 14 residues. The germline V gene encodes CDR1 SGHTA and CDR2 FQGNSA. V lost 1 base, J lost 4 bases, and 11 bases lay in between. The CDR3 DNA reads TGTGCCAGCAGCTTAGATAGCACTAGATACGAGCAGTACTTC. Protein: CASSLDSTRYEQYF. Supplemented by reference TRBV7-2 and TRBJ2-7, the full variable domain reads GAGVSQSPSNKVTEKGKDVELRCDPISGHTALYWYRQSLGQGLEFLIYFQGNSAPDKSGLPSDRFSAERTGGSVSTLTIQRTQQEDSAVYLCASSLDSTRYEQYFGPGTRLTVT.